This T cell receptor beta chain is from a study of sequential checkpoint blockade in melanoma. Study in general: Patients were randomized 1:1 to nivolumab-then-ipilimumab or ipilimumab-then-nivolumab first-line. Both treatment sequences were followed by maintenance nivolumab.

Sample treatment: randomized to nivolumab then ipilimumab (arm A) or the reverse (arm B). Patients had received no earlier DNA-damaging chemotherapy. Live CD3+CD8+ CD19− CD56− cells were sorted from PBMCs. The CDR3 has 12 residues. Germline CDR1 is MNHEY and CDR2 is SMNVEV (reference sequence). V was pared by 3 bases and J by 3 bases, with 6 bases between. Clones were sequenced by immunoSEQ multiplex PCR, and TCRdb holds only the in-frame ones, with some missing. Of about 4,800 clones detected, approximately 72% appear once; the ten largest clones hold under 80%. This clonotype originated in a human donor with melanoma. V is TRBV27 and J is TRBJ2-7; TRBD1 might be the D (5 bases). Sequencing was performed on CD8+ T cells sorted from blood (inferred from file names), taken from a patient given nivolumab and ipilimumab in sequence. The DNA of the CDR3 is TGTGCCAGCAGTTTTACAGGCTACGAGCAGTACTTC. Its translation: CASSFTGYEQYF.